This T cell receptor beta chain was sequenced during a study of technical replicates of blood from several donors. Using immunoSEQ multiplex PCR, the repertoire was profiled, and TCRdb retains in-frame clones only, with some absent. The repertoire holds about 70,000 clones, just under 97% seen once, with 0.2% to 0.25% in the top ten. This CDR3 is built from 13 residues. Unmatched junction bases numbered 5, after V lost 3 bases and J lost 8 bases. The V gene's germline CDR1 is MGHDK and CDR2 SYGVNS. The sequence was obtained from a human donor in good health. The genes are TRBV25-1 and TRBJ1-1; 8 nucleotides match TRBD1. Sample: T cells isolated from PBMCs. The CDR3 sequence is CASSEGQANEAFF. The CDR3 nucleotides read TGTGCCAGCAGTGAGGGACAGGCGAACGAAGCTTTCTTT.